The present TCR beta chain was sequenced within a study of CD8 T cells in Susac syndrome. Per the germline V gene, CDR1 is LGHNA and CDR2 is YNFKEQ. The CDR3 is 19 residues long. With V trimmed by 0 bases and J by 0 bases, 12 bases remained unmatched. Reverse transcription of about 0.5 to 1 ug RNA used random hexamers. Across 54 Vbeta and 13 Jbeta, immunoSEQ multiplex PCR amplified TCR beta CDR3. TCRdb recomputed calls from the immunoSEQ multiplex PCR reads with MiXCR, one row per CDR3 protein. The sample lists roughly 200,000 distinct CDR3 sequences; roughly 92% were seen once. The chain couples TRBV4-2 to TRBJ2-3; 7 bases are a match to TRBD2. The specimen was CD4+ T cells from PBMCs. The source is a human donor in good health. CDR3 bases: TGTGCCAGCAGCCAAGATCCATGGGAGGGCTCGACTAGCACAGATACGCAGTATTTT. This encodes CASSQDPWEGSTSTDTQYF.